Listed below are T cell receptor beta chains from one sample, sequenced in a study of identical twins. TCRdb passed the 5' RACE reads through MiXCR, listing each CDR3 protein once. The sample contains 250,000 or so distinct CDR3 sequences, 12% of which appear only once. Separately, the same data were catalogued under a study of yellow fever vaccine responses in identical twins.

Source material: memory (CD45RO+) T cells sorted from blood. These receptors were collected from a woman aged 18-35 years in good health. The CDR3 runs from the conserved cysteine through the conserved F or W.

J | V | CDR3
TRBJ2-1 | TRBV11-2 | CASSLEPPAGGPTNEQFF
TRBJ1-1 | TRBV5-1 | CASSTGQGMNTEAFF
TRBJ2-3 | TRBV5-1 | CASSLTSDTQYF
TRBJ2-1 | TRBV2 | CASSDLLARTGLNEQFF
TRBJ1-6 | TRBV12-3/TRBV12-4 | CASSLKAGSSPLHF
TRBJ1-4 | TRBV29-1 | CSIREDYNEKLFF
TRBJ1-6 | TRBV12-3/TRBV12-4 | CASSLLAALNSPLHF
TRBJ2-3 | TRBV28 | CATQLPQRVGTDTQYF
TRBJ2-3 | TRBV20-1 | CSARDVGGLDSDTQYF
TRBJ2-5 | TRBV11-2 | CASSSGVGLAGGGKTQYF
TRBJ2-4 | TRBV7-3 | CASSLGRAGIQYF
TRBJ2-1 | TRBV5-1 | CASSGGGGAGDPYNEQFF
TRBJ1-2 | TRBV7-2 | CASSEAATGGYGYTF
TRBJ2-1 | TRBV19 | CASSRNMGNEQFF
TRBJ2-3 | TRBV30 | CAWSVGGSAQYF
TRBJ2-7 | TRBV20-1 | CSARGDRERREQYF
TRBJ1-1 | TRBV10-1 | CASTRQVNTEAFF
TRBJ2-4 | TRBV7-2 | CASSLAGFGNIQYF
TRBJ2-1 | TRBV4-3 | CASSPRTSGAYNEQFF
TRBJ2-7 | TRBV29-1 | CSVALGFGEQYF